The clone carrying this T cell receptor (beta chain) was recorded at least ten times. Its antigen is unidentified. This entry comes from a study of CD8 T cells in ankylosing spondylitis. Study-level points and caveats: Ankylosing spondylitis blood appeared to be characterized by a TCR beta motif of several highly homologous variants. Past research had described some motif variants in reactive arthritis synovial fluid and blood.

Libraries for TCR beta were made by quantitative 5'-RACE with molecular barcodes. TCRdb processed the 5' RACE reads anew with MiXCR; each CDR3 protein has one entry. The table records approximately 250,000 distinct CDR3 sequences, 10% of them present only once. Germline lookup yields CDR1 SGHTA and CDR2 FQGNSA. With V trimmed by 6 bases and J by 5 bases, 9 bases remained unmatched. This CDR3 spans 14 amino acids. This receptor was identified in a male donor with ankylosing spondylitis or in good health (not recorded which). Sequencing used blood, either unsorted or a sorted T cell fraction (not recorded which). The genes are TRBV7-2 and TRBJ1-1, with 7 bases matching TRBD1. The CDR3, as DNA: TGTGCCAGCAGAGATCCAGGGGGTGAAACTGAAGCTTTCTTT. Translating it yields CASRDPGGETEAFF.